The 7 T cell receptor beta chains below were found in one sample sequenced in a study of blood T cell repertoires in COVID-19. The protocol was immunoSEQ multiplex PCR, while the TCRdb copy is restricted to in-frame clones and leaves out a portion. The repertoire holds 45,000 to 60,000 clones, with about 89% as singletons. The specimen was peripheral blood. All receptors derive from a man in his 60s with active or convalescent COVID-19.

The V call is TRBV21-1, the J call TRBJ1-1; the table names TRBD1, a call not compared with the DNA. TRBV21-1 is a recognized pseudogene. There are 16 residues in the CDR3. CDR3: CASSKASGQGITEAFF. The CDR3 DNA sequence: TGTGCCAGCAGCAAAGCCTCGGGACAGGGGATAACTGAAGCTTTCTTT.

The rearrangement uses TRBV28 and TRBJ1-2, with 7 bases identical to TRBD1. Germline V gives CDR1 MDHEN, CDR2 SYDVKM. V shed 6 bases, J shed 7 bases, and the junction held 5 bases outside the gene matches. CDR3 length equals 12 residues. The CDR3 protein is CASSSDRAGYTF. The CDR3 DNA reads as TGTGCCAGCAGCTCTGACAGGGCTGGCTACACCTTC.

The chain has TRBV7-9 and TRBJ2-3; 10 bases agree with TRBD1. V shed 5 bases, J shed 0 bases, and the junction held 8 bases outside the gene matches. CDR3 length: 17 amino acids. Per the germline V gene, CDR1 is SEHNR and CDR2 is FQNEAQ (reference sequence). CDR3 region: CASSPEPGQGSTDTQYF. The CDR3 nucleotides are TGTGCCAGCAGCCCCGAGCCGGGACAGGGGAGCACAGATACGCAGTATTTT.

The CDR3, as DNA: TGCGCCAGCAACGCCCCAGGGGGCGCGGAGGACACTGAAGCTTTCTTT. Translation gives CASNAPGGAEDTEAFF. This chain joins TRBV10-2 and TRBJ1-1; 8 positions agree with TRBD1. This CDR3 spans 16 amino acids. The V and J ends lost 7 bases and 3 bases, in that order; junction bases with no gene match: 13. The germline V gene encodes CDR1 WSHSY and CDR2 SAAADI.

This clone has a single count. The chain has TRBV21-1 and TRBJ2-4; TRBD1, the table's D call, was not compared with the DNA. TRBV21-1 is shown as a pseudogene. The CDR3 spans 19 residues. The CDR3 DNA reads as TGTGCCAGCAGCAAATCCGTGGGGTTTGCTGGTTGGGGCCTAGACATTCAGTACTTC. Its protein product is CASSKSVGFAGWGLDIQYF.

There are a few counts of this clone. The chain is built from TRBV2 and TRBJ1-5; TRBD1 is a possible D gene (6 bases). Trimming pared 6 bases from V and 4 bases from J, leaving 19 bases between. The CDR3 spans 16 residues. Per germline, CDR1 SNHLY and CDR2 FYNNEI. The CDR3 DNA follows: TGTGCCAGCAGAAACGAGGACAGCGACTTTAATCAGCCCCAGCATTTT. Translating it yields CASRNEDSDFNQPQHF.

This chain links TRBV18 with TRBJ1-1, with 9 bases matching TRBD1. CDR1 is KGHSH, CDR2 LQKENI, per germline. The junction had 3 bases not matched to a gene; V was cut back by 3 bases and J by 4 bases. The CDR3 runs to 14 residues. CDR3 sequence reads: CASSPTGGRTEAFF. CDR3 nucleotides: TGTGCCAGCTCACCTACAGGGGGCCGCACTGAAGCTTTCTTT.